These 5 T cell receptor beta chains were sequenced from one sample in a study of T cells in pancreatic ductal adenocarcinoma. The selected patients with pancreatic ductal adenocarcinoma had surgery but no neoadjuvant therapy. Profiling relied on immunoSEQ multiplex PCR, and the TCRdb table lists in-frame clones only, not all of them. The repertoire has 97,000 or so clones, around 96% of them found once; the top ten carry about 3.4%. The specimen sequenced was PBMCs. These receptors were taken from a human donor with pancreatic ductal adenocarcinoma.

The V call is TRBV28, the J call TRBJ2-7; no definite D call. Germline CDR1 reads MDHEN; CDR2 reads SYDVKM. The CDR3 length is 11 residues. Trimming took 3 bases from V and 3 from J, leaving 3 bases between them. The CDR3 reads CASSFHYEQYF. The CDR3 DNA reads as TGTGCCAGCAGTTTTCACTACGAGCAGTACTTC. Full variable domain (missing parts from reference TRBV28 and TRBJ2-7): DVKVTQSSRYLVKRTGEKVFLECVQDMDHENMFWYRQDPGLGLRLIYFSYDVKMKEKGDIPEGYSVSREKKERFSLILESASTNQTSMYLCASSFHYEQYFGPGTRLTVT.

The chain joins TRBV30 to TRBJ1-2, with 7 nucleotides matching TRBD1. CDR1 is GTSNPN, CDR2 SVGIG, per germline (reference sequence). The CDR3 has 13 residues. V lost 3 bases, J lost 3 bases, and 4 bases stayed unmatched. CDR3 residues: CAWRGTGDYGYTF. The CDR3 DNA reads as TGTGCCTGGAGAGGAACAGGGGACTATGGCTACACCTTC.

The chain combines TRBV28 with TRBJ2-7; 12 bases fit TRBD1. CDR3 size: 19 residues. J gave up 0 bases and V 5 bases, and 14 bases lay outside the gene matches. Per germline, CDR1 MDHEN and CDR2 SYDVKM. CDR3 DNA: TGTGCCAGCAGTCCAGGGACAGGGGGCGCCCCTCACGGCTCCTACGAGCAGTACTTC. This sequence encodes CASSPGTGGAPHGSYEQYF.

CDR3 amino acids: CASSLAGLNTEAFF. DNA of the CDR3: TGTGCCAGCAGTTTGGCAGGGTTGAACACTGAAGCTTTCTTT. This sequence joins TRBV27 and TRBJ1-1; a weak D match, TRBD1 (5 bases). With 3 bases removed from V and 0 bases from J, the gap between germline ends came to 8 bases. This CDR3 comprises 14 residues. Germline V gives CDR1 MNHEY, CDR2 SMNVEV (reference sequence).

The CDR3 bases are TGTGCCAGTACCCCTGGTGGAGAGAATGGCTACACCTTC. Protein: CASTPGGENGYTF. The chain has TRBV19 and TRBJ1-2; D uncertain. Germline loops: CDR1 LNHDA, CDR2 SQIVND (reference sequence). V was shortened by 7 bases and J by 6 bases, with 15 bases between the two germline ends. The CDR3 consists of 13 residues.